This is a list of T cell receptor beta chains from one sample in a study of T cell repertoires in cytomegalovirus infection. These receptors have no identified antigens. TCRdb ran MiXCR on the reads and lists one entry per CDR3 protein. This sample has about 920,000 distinct CDR3 sequences; more than 25% occur once, and the top ten carry around 15%. The sample here was cultured CD8+ T cells from PBMCs, taken from culture after CMV antigen stimulation. The receptors here all came from a human donor in good health (CMV status not recorded). Some clones in this sample may be carry-over from other donors' samples. The CDR3 runs from the conserved cysteine through the conserved F or W. Each record gives: CDR3 protein, CDR3 DNA, V gene, J gene, clone size, D gene. A D gene is named only where the DNA matches it firmly. Some rows mark clone size as missing; the rest say once, few, many or name a class of expanded clone.

CDR3 protein: CASTPSAGVISGELFF
CDR3 DNA: TGTGCCAGCACCCCCTCCGCGGGGGTAATATCCGGGGAGCTGTTTTTT
V gene: TRBV6-1
J gene: TRBJ2-2
clone size: NA
D gene: TRBD2

CDR3 protein: CASSDPGQGAYEQYF
CDR3 DNA: TGTGCCAGCAGTGACCCGGGACAGGGGGCCTACGAGCAGTACTTC
V gene: TRBV6-6
J gene: TRBJ2-7
clone size: few
D gene: TRBD1

CDR3 protein: CVSSLWDWGVLSGNTIYF
CDR3 DNA: TGTGTCAGCAGCTTATGGGACTGGGGGGTACTCTCTGGAAACACCATATATTTT
V gene: TRBV7-2
J gene: TRBJ1-3
clone size: NA
D gene: NA

CDR3 protein: CAASGPVSYEQYF
CDR3 DNA: TGTGCCGCCTCAGGCCCGGTCTCCTACGAGCAGTACTTC
V gene: TRBV2
J gene: TRBJ2-7
clone size: few
D gene: NA

CDR3 protein: CAVLKPGRLGFPEAFF
CDR3 DNA: TGTGCCGTCCTCAAGCCCGGCCGCTTGGGTTTCCCTGAAGCTTTCTTT
V gene: TRBV27
J gene: TRBJ1-1
clone size: few
D gene: NA

CDR3 protein: CASTLRGERTGYTF
CDR3 DNA: TGTGCCAGCACCCTTCGGGGGGAGAGGACTGGCTACACCTTC
V gene: TRBV6-6
J gene: TRBJ1-2
clone size: once
D gene: NA

CDR3 protein: CASSHLLGDFKAFF
CDR3 DNA: TGCGCCAGCAGCCATCTTTTAGGGGATTTTAAAGCTTTCTTT
V gene: TRBV4-1
J gene: TRBJ1-1
clone size: NA
D gene: NA

CDR3 protein: CASSYSRGATTTNEKLFF
CDR3 DNA: TGTGCCAGCAGTTACTCGCGAGGGGCCACGACAACTAATGAAAAACTGTTTTTT
V gene: TRBV6-6
J gene: TRBJ1-4
clone size: NA
D gene: NA

CDR3 protein: CASYGGNPYYGYTF
CDR3 DNA: TGTGCCAGCTATGGCGGAAACCCTTACTATGGCTACACCTTC
V gene: TRBV2
J gene: TRBJ1-2
clone size: few
D gene: NA

CDR3 protein: CASRPLADGKTQYF
CDR3 DNA: TGTGCCAGCAGACCCCTAGCGGACGGAAAGACCCAGTACTTC
V gene: TRBV27
J gene: TRBJ2-5
clone size: NA
D gene: TRBD2

CDR3 protein: CSANGGGLSYEQYF
CDR3 DNA: TGCAGTGCTAATGGAGGCGGACTCTCCTACGAGCAGTACTTC
V gene: TRBV20-1
J gene: TRBJ2-7
clone size: NA
D gene: NA

CDR3 protein: CASSLAGGPAGVYTGELFF
CDR3 DNA: TGTGCCAGCAGTTTAGCGGGGGGGCCGGCGGGAGTTTATACCGGGGAGCTGTTTTTT
V gene: TRBV12-3/TRBV12-4
J gene: TRBJ2-2
clone size: few
D gene: NA

CDR3 protein: CASDGDRRAVGYTF
CDR3 DNA: TGTGCCAGCGATGGGGATCGTCGGGCCGTTGGCTACACCTTC
V gene: TRBV7-9
J gene: TRBJ1-2
clone size: NA
D gene: NA

CDR3 protein: CVSSYSISHGGVSTDTQYF
CDR3 DNA: TGTGTCAGCAGTTACTCGATCAGTCACGGGGGGGTTAGCACAGATACGCAGTATTTT
V gene: TRBV6-8
J gene: TRBJ2-3
clone size: NA
D gene: TRBD2

CDR3 protein: CASSLSATVSGNTIYF
CDR3 DNA: TGTGCCAGCAGTTTATCAGCGACAGTCTCTGGAAACACCATATATTTT
V gene: TRBV27
J gene: TRBJ1-3
clone size: NA
D gene: NA

CDR3 protein: CASSPYTF
CDR3 DNA: TGTGCCAGCAGCCCCTACACCTTC
V gene: TRBV7-6
J gene: TRBJ1-2
clone size: NA
D gene: NA

CDR3 protein: CASSSEFTSGGSYEQYF
CDR3 DNA: TGTGCCAGCAGCTCAGAATTTACTAGCGGGGGATCCTACGAGCAGTACTTC
V gene: TRBV7-9
J gene: TRBJ2-7
clone size: NA
D gene: TRBD2

CDR3 protein: CASSLSGWGTEAFF
CDR3 DNA: TGTGCCAGCAGTTTGTCTGGGTGGGGGACTGAAGCTTTCTTT
V gene: TRBV27
J gene: TRBJ1-1
clone size: NA
D gene: NA

CDR3 protein: CASSSTETSYGYTF
CDR3 DNA: TGTGCCAGCAGCTCGACGGAGACTAGCTATGGCTACACCTTC
V gene: TRBV5-6
J gene: TRBJ1-2
clone size: few
D gene: NA

CDR3 protein: CASKAPGTLEAFF
CDR3 DNA: TGTGCCAGTAAAGCCCCCGGGACACTTGAAGCTTTCTTT
V gene: TRBV19
J gene: TRBJ1-1
clone size: NA
D gene: NA

CDR3 protein: CASSLKGTQDAFF
CDR3 DNA: TGTGCCAGCAGCTTGAAGGGGACCCAGGATGCTTTCTTT
V gene: TRBV5-3
J gene: TRBJ1-1
clone size: NA
D gene: NA

CDR3 protein: CASSPLLGSIQETQYF
CDR3 DNA: TGTGCCAGCAGCCCCTTGTTAGGGTCCATCCAAGAGACCCAGTACTTC
V gene: TRBV7-9
J gene: TRBJ2-5
clone size: NA
D gene: NA

CDR3 protein: CASSLSGAFKNTQYF
CDR3 DNA: TGTGCCAGCAGCCTTAGCGGGGCGTTTAAGAATACGCAGTATTTT
V gene: TRBV9
J gene: TRBJ2-3
clone size: few
D gene: TRBD2

CDR3 protein: CASSITGSYGYTF
CDR3 DNA: TGTGCCAGCAGCATTACAGGGTCCTATGGCTACACCTTC
V gene: TRBV28
J gene: TRBJ1-2
clone size: few
D gene: NA

CDR3 protein: CASSPARGTEAFF
CDR3 DNA: TGTGCCAGCAGCCCCGCGCGGGGAACTGAAGCTTTCTTT
V gene: TRBV7-6
J gene: TRBJ1-1
clone size: few
D gene: NA

CDR3 protein: CASSNTGQGRTEAFF
CDR3 DNA: TGTGCCAGCAGCAACACCGGACAGGGGAGGACTGAAGCTTTCTTT
V gene: TRBV7-8
J gene: TRBJ1-1
clone size: NA
D gene: TRBD1

CDR3 protein: CASSPLSRGLTGELFF
CDR3 DNA: TGTGCCAGTAGTCCCTTATCCAGGGGACTGACCGGGGAGCTGTTTTTT
V gene: TRBV28
J gene: TRBJ2-2
clone size: few
D gene: NA

CDR3 protein: CASSGDRERKDTQYF
CDR3 DNA: TGTGCCAGCAGTGGGGACAGGGAAAGGAAAGATACGCAGTATTTT
V gene: TRBV12-3/TRBV12-4
J gene: TRBJ2-3
clone size: many
D gene: TRBD1

CDR3 protein: CASSPWEENTEAFF
CDR3 DNA: TGTGCCAGCAGCCCATGGGAGGAGAACACTGAAGCTTTCTTT
V gene: TRBV6-6
J gene: TRBJ1-1
clone size: NA
D gene: NA

CDR3 protein: CASSLYASGGEPQHF
CDR3 DNA: TGTGCCAGCAGCCTATACGCAAGCGGGGGGGAGCCCCAGCATTTT
V gene: TRBV7-6
J gene: TRBJ1-5
clone size: many
D gene: NA

CDR3 protein: CASSLDGTSLYNEQFF
CDR3 DNA: TGTGCCAGCAGCTTAGACGGGACTAGCCTATACAATGAGCAGTTCTTC
V gene: TRBV7-6
J gene: TRBJ2-1
clone size: NA
D gene: TRBD2

CDR3 protein: CASGQGFTDTQYF
CDR3 DNA: TGTGCCAGTGGTCAGGGCTTCACAGATACGCAGTATTTT
V gene: TRBV7-4
J gene: TRBJ2-3
clone size: few
D gene: NA

CDR3 protein: CASSSQGGITGNTIYF
CDR3 DNA: TGTGCCAGCAGCTCTCAGGGGGGTATAACTGGAAACACCATATATTTT
V gene: TRBV7-8
J gene: TRBJ1-3
clone size: few
D gene: TRBD1

CDR3 protein: CAITQNTGELFF
CDR3 DNA: TGTGCCATCACACAGAACACCGGGGAGCTGTTTTTT
V gene: TRBV6-1
J gene: TRBJ2-2
clone size: NA
D gene: NA

CDR3 protein: CVSSPKEGKTQYF
CDR3 DNA: TGTGTCAGCAGCCCCAAGGAAGGAAAGACCCAGTACTTC
V gene: TRBV7-9
J gene: TRBJ2-5
clone size: NA
D gene: NA

CDR3 protein: CASSLGVAKNIQYF
CDR3 DNA: TGTGCCAGCAGCTTGGGTGTAGCCAAAAACATTCAGTACTTC
V gene: TRBV5-6
J gene: TRBJ2-4
clone size: many
D gene: NA